Each of the 17 T cell receptor beta chains below was sequenced from the same sample in a study of Ad26.COV2.S vaccination and SARS-CoV-2 variants (dated by TCRdb to 2020 to 2022). In the paper's terms, the treatment or condition label means: some 19 received Ad26.COV2.S at low or high dose, single or two shots; several received placebo; per-sample allocation not given. Repertoires of vaccine and placebo recipients were sequenced from samples collected on day 63 after the first injection. The library was prepared using the immunoSEQ multiplex PCR assay. The clones in this table, taken by TCRdb from immuneACCESS, are in-frame only. Not every clone is retained; where verified, under half of the shortfall comes from an unresolved V gene, and the cause of the rest is unknown. The sample profile shows about 250,000 clones; around 85% of them were found once. Jointly, the top ten make up just under 3% of the sample.

Sequences were derived from peripheral blood, sampled in a trial of Ad26.COV2.S vaccine versus placebo. Receptors were obtained from a person aged 18-65 years who received the Ad26.COV2.S COVID-19 vaccine or a placebo.

This clone came up many times. The J gene is TRBJ1-5, the V gene TRBV11-1, with TRBD1 matching over 8 bases. After removal of 3 bases from V and 6 bases from J, the junction contained 1 base not matched to a gene. CDR1 is SGHAT and CDR2 is FQDESV in the germline V gene (reference sequence). The CDR3 is 13 residues long. The CDR3 region is CASSFDRGQPQHF. CDR3 coding DNA: TGTGCCAGCAGCTTTGACAGGGGTCAGCCCCAGCATTTT.

The rearrangement uses TRBV19 and TRBJ2-2; D gene uncertain. CDR1 is LNHDA, CDR2 SQIVND, per germline (reference sequence). This CDR3 comprises 14 residues. Trimming took 6 bases from V and 0 from J, leaving 8 bases between them. CDR3 sequence (DNA): TGTGCCAGTAGGGGGTTAACGAACACCGGGGAGCTGTTTTTT. This sequence encodes CASRGLTNTGELFF.

V and J are TRBV7-6 and TRBJ2-1; TRBD2 aligns across 12 bases. The CDR3 is 15 amino acids. Trimming removed 4 bases from V and 7 bases from J; junction bases left unmatched: 5. The germline V gene encodes CDR1 SGHVS and CDR2 FNYEAQ. CDR3 residues: CASSSSSGRANEQFF. CDR3 coding DNA: TGTGCCAGCAGCTCCTCTAGCGGGAGGGCAAATGAGCAGTTCTTC.

Of note for this clone: Other DNA sequences in this sample translate to the same CDR3. The chain couples TRBV19 to TRBJ1-5; TRBD1 matches at 7 bases. The length of the CDR3 is 15 residues. The junction had 5 bases not matched to a gene; V was cut back by 0 bases and J by 6 bases. Per germline, CDR1 LNHDA and CDR2 SQIVND (reference sequence). The CDR3 coding sequence is TGTGCCAGTAGTATAGATAGGGCAGGGGGTCAGCCCCAGCATTTT. As protein: CASSIDRAGGQPQHF.

V gene TRBV19 combines with J gene TRBJ1-1, with D perhaps matching TRBD1 (5 bases). The CDR3 length is 19 residues. The V end lost 3 bases, the J end lost 0 bases, and 23 bases lay between the germline ends. The germline gives CDR1 LNHDA, CDR2 SQIVND (reference sequence). The CDR3 loop is CASSILGDGDGALNTEAFF. The CDR3 DNA follows: TGTGCCAGTAGTATCCTCGGGGATGGGGACGGCGCCTTGAACACTGAAGCTTTCTTT.

The V and J genes are TRBV28 and TRBJ2-2; 11 nucleotides match TRBD1. The CDR3 covers 16 residues. Germline lookup yields CDR1 MDHEN and CDR2 SYDVKM. V trimming: 6 bases; J trimming: 5 bases; junction bases outside the gene matches: 8. In DNA, the CDR3 is TGTGCCAGCAGACCCACTGGGACAGGGGGGACCGGGGAGCTGTTTTTT. Translation gives CASRPTGTGGTGELFF.

This chain uses TRBV7-2 with TRBJ2-3; TRBD2 agrees at 9 bases. CDR3 length: 15 amino acids. Germline V gene sequence: CDR1 SGHTA, CDR2 FQGNSA. The V and J ends lost 3 bases and 3 bases, in that order; junction bases with no gene match: 4. The CDR3, as DNA: TGTGCCAGCAGCTTCGGCGGGGGGGCAACAGATACGCAGTATTTT. Residues: CASSFGGGATDTQYF.

The V gene is TRBV6-5, the J gene TRBJ1-1, with D unclear. CDR1 and CDR2 from the germline V gene are MNHEY and SVGAGI. This CDR3 comprises 11 residues. Trimming cost V 6 bases and J 10 bases, with 12 bases left between them. CDR3 region: CASSLNLGAFF. CDR3 sequence (DNA): TGTGCCAGCAGCCTGAACCTTGGAGCTTTCTTT.

This sequence joins TRBV5-4 and TRBJ1-2; TRBD1 might be the D (5 bases). Deletions cut 0 bases from V and 2 bases from J, with 14 bases between. Germline V lookup: CDR1 SGHNT, CDR2 YYREEE (reference sequence). The CDR3 length is 16 residues. The CDR3 region has the DNA TGTGCCAGCAGCTTGGAGGGGAGCCGGATCAACTATGGCTACACCTTC. Translated: CASSLEGSRINYGYTF. Together with reference TRBV5-4 and TRBJ1-2, the CDR3 gives the full variable domain: ETGVTQSPTHLIKTRGQQVTLRCSSQSGHNTVSWYQQALGQGPQFIFQYYREEENGRGNFPPRFSGLQFPNYSSELNVNALELDDSALYLCASSLEGSRINYGYTFGSGTRLTVV.

The chain joins TRBV7-9 to TRBJ1-2, with a tentative D call TRBD1 (5 bases). Germline V gene data show CDR1 as SEHNR and CDR2 as FQNEAQ (reference sequence). V lost 5 bases to trimming and J lost 2 bases, with 18 bases between them. The CDR3 loop spans 16 amino acids. Written as DNA, the CDR3 is TGTGCCAGCAGCATAGGGAAGTCCAGACAGAACTATGGCTACACCTTC. Translating it yields CASSIGKSRQNYGYTF.

The chain has TRBV19 and TRBJ1-2, with 7 bases that match TRBD1. This CDR3 has 14 residues. CDR1 and CDR2 (germline): LNHDA, SQIVND (reference sequence). With 7 bases clipped from V and 6 bases from J, the junction kept 11 bases outside the gene matches. CDR3 region: CASNLQGLMDGYTF. The CDR3 nucleotides are TGTGCCAGTAACCTACAGGGGCTGATGGATGGCTACACCTTC.

The chain combines TRBV15 with TRBJ2-1, with 11 bases that match TRBD2. This CDR3 is 15 amino acids long. Germline CDR1 is LNHNV and CDR2 is YYDKDF (reference sequence). The trim removed 5 bases at V and 12 bases at J, leaving 12 bases unmatched. The CDR3 DNA reads as TGTGCCACCAGCGGCGGGACTAGCGGCGCAGACGGGCAGTTCTTC. Protein: CATSGGTSGADGQFF.

This clone was detected a few times. The rearrangement links TRBV27 to TRBJ1-5, with D perhaps TRBD1 (5 bases). The CDR3 is 16 amino acids. In germline, CDR1 is MNHEY, CDR2 SMNVEV (reference sequence). V lost 1 base and J lost 1, with 11 bases in between. This CDR3 is CASSLFDRWSNQPQHF. The CDR3 DNA follows: TGTGCCAGCAGTTTATTTGACAGATGGAGCAATCAGCCCCAGCATTTT.

For the CDR3, the DNA is TGTGCCAGCAGCACAAGCAATCAGCCCCAGCATTTT. Translating gives CASSTSNQPQHF. J is TRBJ1-5 and V is TRBV27; D is undetermined. V was trimmed by 6 bases and J by 1 base, leaving 4 bases between them. The CDR3 is made up of 12 amino acids. Germline CDR1 and CDR2: MNHEY and SMNVEV (reference sequence).

With respect to this clone: The sample has other DNA sequences that encode this CDR3 too. The chain is built from TRBV12-3 or TRBV12-4 and TRBJ2-7; D not resolved. Trimming left V 1 base short and J 3 bases short, with 7 bases between. The CDR3 is 13 residues long. DNA for the CDR3: TGTGCCAGCAGTTTAGGTACTAACTACGAGCAGTACGTC. Encoded protein: CASSLGTNYEQYV.

The chain couples TRBV20-1 to TRBJ2-6; 8 bases line up with TRBD1. Germline V gives CDR1 DFQATT, CDR2 SNEGSKA (reference sequence). The V and J ends lost 3 bases and 2 bases, in that order; junction bases with no gene match: 18. This CDR3 contains 20 residues. The CDR3 reads CSASADRASIPLTGANVLTF. CDR3 DNA: TGCAGTGCTAGTGCGGACAGGGCTAGCATCCCTCTAACTGGGGCCAACGTCCTGACTTTC.

This clone is a singleton in its sample. The CDR3 nucleotides are TGTGCCAGCAGGGGAAGCCGGCGTAATGAAAAACTGTTTTTT. Protein product: CASRGSRRNEKLFF. V gene TRBV6-5 combines with J gene TRBJ1-4; no clear D gene. Between the trimmed V and J ends, which lost 6 bases and 4 bases, there was a span of 12 bases. The CDR3 contains 14 residues. Germline loops: CDR1 MNHEY, CDR2 SVGAGI.